The T cell receptor (beta chain) described here comes from a study of PD-1 blockade in classical Hodgkin lymphoma. Broader study findings: The study found that TCR diversity rose significantly by C4D1 in CD4+ but not CD8+ cells. Causes of the repertoire differences remain undefined, possibly disease activity or prior therapy. Diversity similar to that of newly diagnosed patients was seen at baseline in complete responders. Patients excluded were those beginning nivolumab under 1 year after ASCT.

Using immunoSEQ multiplex PCR, the repertoire was profiled, and TCRdb retains in-frame clones only, with some absent. The sample lists 28,000 or so clones; over 60% were seen once. By proportion, this clone is medium-sized (0.01 to 0.1%). Antigen specificity is unknown. The CDR3 is 14 amino acids. Germline V lookup: CDR1 KGHSH, CDR2 LQKENI. The germline V and J ends were trimmed by 1 base and 4 bases, with 11 bases remaining between them. Time point: cycle 4 day 1 (C4D1), after six to seven weeks of nivolumab. Autologous stem cell transplantation was followed by relapse in every patient, and brentuximab vedotin exposure varied.

This chain connects TRBV18 to TRBJ2-7, with no clear D. This clonotype was obtained from a human donor with classical Hodgkin lymphoma. Material: peripheral blood mononuclear cells (PBMCs), obtained before the fourth cycle of nivolumab. The CDR3 sequence is CASSPRAGQYEQYF. Here the CDR3 DNA reads TGTGCCAGCTCACCACGTGCAGGCCAGTACGAGCAGTACTTC.